The TCR beta chain under discussion was sequenced for a study of cytomegalovirus exposure and HLA in healthy donors. The PCR contained 60 Vbeta and 13 Jbeta primers. Sequencing used immunoSEQ multiplex PCR; TCRdb keeps in-frame clones, though not all of them. The table lists 120,000 to 150,000 clones, roughly 80% of them singletons. Germline V gene sequence: CDR1 SGHTA, CDR2 FQGNSA. V gave up 3 bases and J gave up 4 bases, with 12 bases separating them. The CDR3 runs 14 residues. Specimen: PBMCs. This clonotype was obtained from a woman under 40 in good health and CMV-seronegative. This chain links TRBV7-2 with TRBJ2-5; maybe TRBD2 (6 bases). This chain's CDR3 is CASSLAGHAETQYF. In DNA form, the CDR3 reads TGTGCCAGCAGCTTGGCGGGGCATGCAGAGACCCAGTACTTC.